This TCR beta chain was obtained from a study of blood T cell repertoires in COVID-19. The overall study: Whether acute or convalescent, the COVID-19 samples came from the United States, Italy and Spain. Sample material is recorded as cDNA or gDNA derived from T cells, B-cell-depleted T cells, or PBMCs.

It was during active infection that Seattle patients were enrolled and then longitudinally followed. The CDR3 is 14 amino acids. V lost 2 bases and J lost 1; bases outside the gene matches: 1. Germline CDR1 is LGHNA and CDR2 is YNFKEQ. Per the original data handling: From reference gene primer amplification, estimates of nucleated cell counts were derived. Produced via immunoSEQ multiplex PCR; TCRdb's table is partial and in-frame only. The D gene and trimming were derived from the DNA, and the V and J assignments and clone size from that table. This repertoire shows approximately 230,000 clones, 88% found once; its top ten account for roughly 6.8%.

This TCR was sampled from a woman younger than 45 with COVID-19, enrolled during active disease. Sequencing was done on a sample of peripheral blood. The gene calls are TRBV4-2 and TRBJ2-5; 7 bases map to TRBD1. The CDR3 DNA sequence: TGTGCCAGCAGCCAATACAGGGGCCAAGAGACCCAGTACTTC. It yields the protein CASSQYRGQETQYF.